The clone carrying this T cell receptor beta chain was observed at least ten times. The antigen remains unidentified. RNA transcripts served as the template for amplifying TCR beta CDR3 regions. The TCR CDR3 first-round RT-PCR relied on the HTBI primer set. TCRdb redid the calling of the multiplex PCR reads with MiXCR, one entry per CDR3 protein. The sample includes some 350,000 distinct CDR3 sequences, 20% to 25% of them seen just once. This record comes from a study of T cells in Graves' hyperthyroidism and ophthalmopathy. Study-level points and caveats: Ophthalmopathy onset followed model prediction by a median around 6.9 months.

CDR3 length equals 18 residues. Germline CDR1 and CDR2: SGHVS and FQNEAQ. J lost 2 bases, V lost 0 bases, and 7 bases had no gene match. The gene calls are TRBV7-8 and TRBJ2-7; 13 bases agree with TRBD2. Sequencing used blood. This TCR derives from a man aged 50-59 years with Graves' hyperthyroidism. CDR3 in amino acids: CASSLAVPGLAGTYEQYF. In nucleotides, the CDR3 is TGTGCCAGCAGCTTAGCGGTCCCGGGACTAGCGGGAACCTACGAGCAGTACTTC.